Below are 22 T cell receptor beta chains sequenced from a single sample in a study of T cell responses to AZD1222 COVID-19 vaccine. Sequencing was performed with immunoSEQ multiplex PCR; in TCRdb, only in-frame clones are kept and a portion is missing. This sample has under 250,000 clones, with 90% to 95% found just once. The sample here was peripheral blood, taken on day 0 of MenACWY control vaccination. Every receptor here comes from an adult in good health.

The chain joins TRBV7-8 to TRBJ2-2; no clear D gene. Germline V lookup: CDR1 SGHVS, CDR2 FQNEAQ. The CDR3 totals 14 residues. The V end lost 5 bases, the J end lost 2 bases, and 9 bases lay between the germline ends. DNA of the CDR3: TGTGCCAGCAGCCAGGATCCCAACACCGGGGAGCTGTTTTTT. It codes for CASSQDPNTGELFF.

The chain employs TRBV28 and TRBJ1-1; TRBD1 might be the D (5 bases). Germline values: CDR1 MDHEN, CDR2 SYDVKM. The CDR3 runs to 17 residues. The V gene lost 5 bases and the J gene lost 0 bases, with 19 bases spanning the gap. CDR3 loop: CASSGTGTGNMNTEAFF. CDR3 nucleotides: TGTGCCAGCAGTGGAACCGGGACGGGGAACATGAACACTGAAGCTTTCTTT.

The chain employs TRBV4-1 and TRBJ1-6; D is uncertain. V shed 0 bases and J shed 13 bases, with 10 bases lying between them. CDR3 length: 13 amino acids. Germline V gene sequence: CDR1 MGHRA, CDR2 YSYEKL. CDR3 DNA sequence: TGCGCCAGCAGCCAAGACGTATGGAGGCCCCTCCACTTT. Its protein product is CASSQDVWRPLHF.

The chain has TRBV10-2 and TRBJ2-7; no definite D call. With 7 bases removed from V and 6 bases from J, the gap between germline ends came to 10 bases. This CDR3 spans 11 amino acids. Germline V gives CDR1 WSHSY, CDR2 SAAADI. Written as DNA, the CDR3 is TGCGCCAGCACCGGTCACTCCGAGCAGTACTTC. Translating gives CASTGHSEQYF.

J is TRBJ1-5 and V is TRBV4-1; no firm D call. The germline V gene has CDR1 MGHRA and CDR2 YSYEKL. This CDR3 is 15 amino acids long. V lost 0 bases and J 3 bases, leaving 9 bases between the germline ends. This CDR3 reads CASSQDAGVNQPQHF. In DNA, the CDR3 is TGCGCCAGCAGCCAAGATGCAGGAGTCAATCAGCCCCAGCATTTT.

The CDR3 bases are TGTGCCATCAGTGAGTCAGTGACAGGGGCTCGGCAGCCCCAGCATTTT. Protein product: CAISESVTGARQPQHF. The genes are TRBV10-3 and TRBJ1-5; 8 bases align to TRBD1. The CDR3 length is 16 residues. Germline V gene sequence: CDR1 ENHRY, CDR2 SYGVKD. V gave up 0 bases and J gave up 7 bases; unmatched junction bases: 8.

The chain combines TRBV5-5 with TRBJ1-3, with D maybe TRBD1 (6 bases). V lost 0 bases and J 4 bases, leaving 17 bases between the germline ends. CDR1 is SGHKS and CDR2 is YYEKEE in the germline V gene (reference sequence). The CDR3 is 17 residues long. CDR3 in DNA: TGTGCCAGCAGCTTGGTAGTTAGTGCAGGGGCCGGAAACACCATATATTTT. This sequence encodes CASSLVVSAGAGNTIYF.

The chain links TRBV4-2 to TRBJ2-7; TRBD2 agrees at 8 bases. With V trimmed by 1 base and J by 7 bases, 6 bases remained unmatched. This CDR3 is built from 14 residues. The V gene's germline CDR1 is LGHNA and CDR2 YNFKEQ. The DNA of the CDR3 is TGTGCCAGCAGCCAAGTACGGGGGGGCCTGGAGCAGTACTTC. The encoded protein is CASSQVRGGLEQYF.

The chain couples TRBV11-2 to TRBJ2-1; weak D call: TRBD2 (6 bases). The CDR3 length is 11 residues. V was clipped by 3 bases and J by 9 bases, with 6 bases between them. CDR1 and CDR2 (germline): SGHAT, FQNNGV. CDR3 region: CASSLGGEQFF. The CDR3 DNA reads as TGTGCCAGCAGCTTGGGAGGTGAGCAGTTCTTC.

This clone was detected once. The J gene is TRBJ2-7, the V gene TRBV4-1; no definite D call. The CDR3 sequence is 13 residues long. The germline V gene encodes CDR1 MGHRA and CDR2 YSYEKL. V was pared by 2 bases and J by 0 bases, with 5 bases between. CDR3 sequence: CASSQSVSYEQYF. Written as DNA, the CDR3 is TGCGCCAGCAGCCAATCAGTCTCCTACGAGCAGTACTTC.

V gene TRBV5-1 combines with J gene TRBJ1-5; possible D gene TRBD1, 6 bases. The germline V gene has CDR1 SGHRS and CDR2 YFSETQ. The CDR3 covers 16 residues. Trimming shortened V by 4 bases and J by 0 bases, and 14 bases separated the two germline ends. The CDR3 DNA is TGCGCCAGCAGCCCGGGGGCCGTTACTAGCAATCAGCCCCAGCATTTT. Amino acids: CASSPGAVTSNQPQHF.

In this sample, this clone turned up once. The chain is built from TRBV7-9 and TRBJ1-1; TRBD1 matches 10 bases. The CDR3 extends over 14 amino acids. CDR1 and CDR2 from the germline V gene are SEHNR and FQNEAQ (reference sequence). The J segment lost 6 bases and the V segment lost 5 bases, leaving 6 bases of the junction unmatched. The CDR3 sequence: CASSAGQGIPEAFF. The CDR3 DNA follows: TGTGCCAGCAGCGCGGGACAGGGGATCCCTGAAGCTTTCTTT.

The chain joins TRBV10-1 to TRBJ1-5; possible D gene TRBD1, 5 bases. This CDR3 is built from 11 residues. Trimming shortened V by 2 bases and J by 15 bases, and 11 bases separated the two germline ends. CDR1 WNHNN and CDR2 SYGVQD come from the germline V gene (reference sequence). The CDR3 loop reads CASSEGRGRHF. CDR3 coding DNA: TGCGCCAGCAGTGAGGGAAGGGGTCGGCATTTT.

The gene calls are TRBV7-6 and TRBJ2-7, with unresolved D. V was pared by 4 bases and J by 1 base, with 8 bases between. Germline loops: CDR1 SGHVS, CDR2 FNYEAQ. The CDR3 totals 13 residues. DNA of the CDR3: TGTGCCAGCAGCTCCTACAGATCCTACGAGCAGTACTTC. The encoded protein is CASSSYRSYEQYF.

The chain links TRBV6-2 or TRBV6-3 to TRBJ1-5; no clear D. The CDR3 length is 15 residues. CDR1 is MNHEY, CDR2 SVGEGT, per germline. V lost 2 bases and J 7 bases, leaving 15 bases between the germline ends. The CDR3, as DNA: TGTGCCAGCAGTTACCCGACCCCAACGGTCCAGCCCCAGCATTTT. Translating gives CASSYPTPTVQPQHF.

CDR3 nucleotide sequence: TGTGCCAGCAGTGAGCGACGGAACCAAGAGACCCAGTACTTC. Translation gives CASSERRNQETQYF. The V gene is TRBV6-1, the J gene TRBJ2-5; D uncertain. The CDR3 has 14 amino acids. V was clipped by 3 bases and J by 0 bases, with 8 bases between them. Germline loops: CDR1 MNHNS, CDR2 SASEGT.

The rearrangement joins TRBV6-4 to TRBJ2-2; D is uncertain. Trimming pared 5 bases from V and 0 bases from J, leaving 10 bases between. CDR1 and CDR2 from the germline V gene are MRHNA and SNTAGT. CDR3 length equals 15 residues. The CDR3 spells CASSRSATNTGELFF. The CDR3 nucleotides read TGTGCCAGCAGTAGGTCAGCGACGAACACCGGGGAGCTGTTTTTT.

The V gene is TRBV2, the J gene TRBJ1-5; D is unclear. The germline gives CDR1 SNHLY, CDR2 FYNNEI. Trimming removed 3 bases from V and 4 bases from J, with 10 bases in between. This CDR3 has 14 amino acids. The CDR3 DNA follows: TGTGCCAGCAGTGACTCCAGTGAGAATCAGCCCCAGCATTTT. Amino acid sequence: CASSDSSENQPQHF. The full variable domain, in which reference TRBV2 and TRBJ1-5 provide the parts outside the CDR3, is EPEVTQTPSHQVTQMGQEVILRCVPISNHLYFYWYRQILGQKVEFLVSFYNNEISEKSEIFDDQFSVERPDGSNFTLKIRSTKLEDSAMYFCASSDSSENQPQHFGDGTRLSIL.

J is TRBJ1-1 and V is TRBV3-1 (or the pseudogene TRBV3-2), with TRBD1 identical over 7 bases. The trim removed 4 bases at V and 1 base at J, leaving 0 bases unmatched. The germline gives CDR1 LGHDT, CDR2 YNNKEL (reference sequence). The length of the CDR3 is 13 residues. This chain's CDR3 is CASSRQGNTEAFF. The CDR3 DNA reads as TGTGCCAGCAGCCGACAGGGGAACACTGAAGCTTTCTTT.

The chain couples TRBV2 to TRBJ1-1, with TRBD1 as a possible D gene (5 bases). The V gene lost 7 bases and the J gene lost 1 base, with 10 bases spanning the gap. This CDR3 spans 13 amino acids. Germline CDR1 SNHLY, CDR2 FYNNEI. This CDR3 is CASKPQGNTEAFF. The CDR3 nucleotides read TGTGCCAGCAAACCCCAGGGGAACACTGAAGCTTTCTTT.

This sequence joins TRBV5-1 and TRBJ1-4; 7 bases are a match to TRBD1. CDR1 is SGHRS and CDR2 is YFSETQ in the germline V gene. The CDR3 runs to 15 residues. V was pared by 5 bases and J by 0 bases, with 4 bases of the junction left unmatched. CDR3 region: CASSPGTATNEKLFF. In DNA, the CDR3 is TGCGCCAGCAGTCCAGGGACAGCAACTAATGAAAAACTGTTTTTT.

V usage is TRBV15 and J usage is TRBJ2-2; D is ambiguous. CDR3 length: 12 amino acids. Trimming removed 3 bases at V and 7 bases at J, with 6 bases between. The V gene's germline CDR1 is LNHNV and CDR2 YYDKDF (reference sequence). CDR3 sequence: CATSRVIGELFF. For the CDR3, the DNA is TGTGCCACCAGCAGGGTTATCGGGGAGCTGTTTTTT.